This is a list of T cell receptor beta chains from one sample in a study of blood T cells in healthy people across ages. From the 5' RACE reads, TCRdb called clonotypes with MiXCR, one entry per CDR3 protein. Of about 620,000 distinct CDR3 sequences in the sample, about 51% were seen once. Sequencing input: blood. These TCRs come from a woman older than 75 in good health. CDR3s include the opening cysteine and the closing phenylalanine or tryptophan. Each record gives: D gene, clone size, J gene, V gene, CDR3 protein, CDR3 DNA. A D gene is named only where the DNA matches it firmly. Rows give clone size only sometimes, using once, few, many, or a class for an expanded clone.

d_gene: TRBD2
abundance: -
j_gene: TRBJ2-7
v_gene: TRBV7-9
CDR3aa: CASSSDFRTSGIPYEQYF
CDR3nt: TGTGCCAGCAGCTCCGATTTCCGGACTAGCGGGATCCCCTACGAGCAGTACTTC

d_gene: TRBD2
abundance: many
j_gene: TRBJ2-7
v_gene: TRBV7-2
CDR3aa: CASSSGLAYHEQYF
CDR3nt: TGTGCCAGCAGCTCGGGACTAGCATACCACGAGCAGTACTTC

d_gene: TRBD1
abundance: -
j_gene: TRBJ1-4
v_gene: TRBV7-9
CDR3aa: CASRRQGGEEKLFF
CDR3nt: TGTGCCAGCAGACGACAGGGAGGAGAGGAAAAACTGTTTTTT

d_gene: TRBD2
abundance: few
j_gene: TRBJ2-7
v_gene: TRBV20-1
CDR3aa: CSTMRTSAWGEQYF
CDR3nt: TGCAGTACTATGCGGACTAGCGCGTGGGGTGAGCAGTACTTC

d_gene: TRBD2
abundance: few
j_gene: TRBJ2-3
v_gene: TRBV12-3/TRBV12-4
CDR3aa: CASSRRTSGRGDTQYF
CDR3nt: TGTGCCAGCAGTCGAAGGACTAGCGGGAGAGGAGATACGCAGTATTTT

d_gene: -
abundance: -
j_gene: TRBJ2-7
v_gene: TRBV6-5
CDR3aa: CASSYSTLADEQYF
CDR3nt: TGTGCCAGCAGTTACTCGACACTAGCTGACGAGCAGTACTTC

d_gene: -
abundance: -
j_gene: TRBJ1-4
v_gene: TRBV7-9
CDR3aa: CASSPGAPPARLFF
CDR3nt: TGTGCCAGCAGCCCCGGGGCACCCCCAGCGCGACTGTTTTTT

d_gene: -
abundance: -
j_gene: TRBJ1-2
v_gene: TRBV20-1
CDR3aa: CSAREWRNGGYTF
CDR3nt: TGCAGTGCTAGAGAATGGCGGAACGGGGGCTACACCTTC

d_gene: -
abundance: -
j_gene: TRBJ2-5
v_gene: TRBV19
CDR3aa: CASSIGGETQYF
CDR3nt: TGTGCCAGTAGTATAGGTGGGGAGACCCAGTACTTC

d_gene: -
abundance: -
j_gene: TRBJ2-3
v_gene: TRBV12-3/TRBV12-4
CDR3aa: CASSSRVTADTQYF
CDR3nt: TGTGCCAGCAGTTCCAGAGTGACCGCAGATACGCAGTATTTT

d_gene: -
abundance: -
j_gene: TRBJ2-5
v_gene: TRBV18
CDR3aa: CASSPPTVLMAQYF
CDR3nt: TGTGCCAGCTCACCACCGACCGTACTGATGGCCCAGTACTTC

d_gene: -
abundance: once
j_gene: TRBJ1-5
v_gene: TRBV24-1
CDR3aa: CATSDLRVGNQPQHF
CDR3nt: TGTGCCACCAGTGATTTACGGGTAGGCAATCAGCCCCAGCATTTT

d_gene: TRBD2
abundance: many
j_gene: TRBJ2-2
v_gene: TRBV6-5
CDR3aa: CASSYASGRANTGELFF
CDR3nt: TGTGCCAGCAGTTACGCTAGCGGGAGGGCAAACACCGGGGAGCTGTTTTTT

d_gene: -
abundance: -
j_gene: TRBJ2-7
v_gene: TRBV21-1
CDR3aa: CASSPFFNGGEQYF
CDR3nt: TGTGCCAGCAGCCCTTTCTTCAATGGCGGCGAGCAGTACTTC

d_gene: -
abundance: few
j_gene: TRBJ2-7
v_gene: TRBV20-1
CDR3aa: CSPWNSISSNRAAAEQYF
CDR3nt: TGCAGTCCTTGGAACAGCATATCTTCTAATCGGGCGGCGGCCGAGCAGTACTTC

d_gene: -
abundance: -
j_gene: TRBJ1-6
v_gene: TRBV4-1
CDR3aa: CASSQDGGNSPLHF
CDR3nt: TGCGCCAGCAGCCAAGATGGAGGTAATTCACCCCTCCACTTT